Included here is one TCR beta chain sequence, with context. Its target is unknown. The sample belongs to a study of shared clonotypes between healthy human individuals. Overall study results and limits: Clonotype sharing among donors was thought likely to change with sequencing depth. Naive CD4 clonotypes overlapped across a few donors at about 5.3%.

Produced via immunoSEQ multiplex PCR; TCRdb's table is partial and in-frame only. The data hold 600,000 to 800,000 clones, with about two thirds observed a single time. The V gene's germline CDR1 is SGHNT and CDR2 YYREEE (reference sequence). The CDR3 loop spans 15 amino acids. Trimming left V 0 bases short and J 2 bases short, with 10 bases between. The sequenced sample was memory CD4+ T cells sorted from blood. Subset reported: CD45RA-negative fraction. This receptor was taken from a woman younger than 45 in good health. The chain has TRBV5-4 and TRBJ2-3; no definite D call. The CDR3 DNA follows: TGTGCCAGCAGCTTGGTATCCAGAAACACAGATACGCAGTATTTT. Translated: CASSLVSRNTDTQYF.